This T cell receptor beta chain was observed in a study of CD8+CD57+ T cells in acquired aplastic anemia. The wider study: Recorded DNA amounts for sorted CD4+ and CD8+ cells had an average of approximately 3 ug. Healthy-donor CD4+ cells averaged about 11 million reads. Study conclusions and caveats: Overlapping CD8+ CDR3 repertoires of patients and controls contained roughly 29 shared sequences. Statistical testing detected no significant gap in CD8+ Simpson's diversity between patients and controls.

V was cut by 5 bases and J by 2 bases, with 13 bases left in between. The length of the CDR3 is 14 residues. CDR1 and CDR2 (germline): SGHTA, FQGTGA. Investigators profiled TCR beta VDJ and CDR3 from genomic DNA template. One entry per CDR3 protein, called by TCRdb with MiXCR from the reads. Altogether around 180,000 distinct CDR3 sequences are present, under 75% being singletons, with the ten largest covering about 50%. This clonotype was seen a few times. Its antigen is undetermined. The V gene is TRBV7-3, the J gene TRBJ2-7, with D unclear. Input material: sorted CD4+, CD8+, or CD8+CD57+ T cells (not recorded which) from PBMCs. The receptor's source is a human donor in good health. CDR3 protein: CASSHGIGAYEQYF. In nucleotides, the CDR3 is TGTGCCAGCAGCCATGGAATTGGGGCCTACGAGCAGTACTTC.